This T cell receptor beta chain derives from a study of OX40 agonist ivuxolimab in advanced cancers. Regarding the study as a whole: On average, CD8+ T cells showed a greater number of expanded clones than CD4+.

V was clipped by 4 bases and J by 4 bases; unmatched bases: 9. Per the germline V gene, CDR1 is SGHAT and CDR2 is FQNNGV. The CDR3 totals 16 residues. Clones were sequenced by immunoSEQ multiplex PCR, and TCRdb holds only the in-frame ones, with some missing. The table lists tens of thousands of clones, around 83% of them singletons. Concerning this clone itself: The target antigen is unknown.

The specimen comprised CD4+ or CD8+ T cells sorted from blood, sampled in a trial of the OX40 agonist ivuxolimab. V is TRBV11-2 and J is TRBJ2-3, with TRBD2 matching 9 bases. The clonotype comes from an adult with an advanced solid tumor such as melanoma, head and neck, liver or kidney cancer. The CDR3 reads CASSSTIAGAADTQYF. The DNA of the CDR3 is TGTGCCAGCAGCTCAACCATAGCGGGGGCGGCAGATACGCAGTATTTT.